A single sample gave rise to the 22 T cell receptor beta chains below, sequenced in a study of PD-1 blockade in classical Hodgkin lymphoma. Generated by immunoSEQ multiplex PCR, the TCRdb table keeps only in-frame clones and is missing some. The data contain about 100,000 clones, approximately 80% of them singletons. Each patient experienced a relapse that followed autologous stem cell transplantation, and brentuximab vedotin exposure varied. Sequencing was performed on peripheral blood mononuclear cells (PBMCs), taken at baseline. The receptors shown here come from a human donor with classical Hodgkin lymphoma.

CDR3 in amino acids: CASSRGGSEQYF. The CDR3 DNA reads as TGTGCCAGCAGCCGGGGAGGGAGCGAGCAGTACTTC. J is TRBJ2-7 and V is TRBV7-3; TRBD2 matches at 7 bases. V was clipped by 5 bases and J by 6 bases; unmatched bases: 4. CDR1 is SGHTA and CDR2 is FQGTGA in the germline V gene. The CDR3 length is 12 residues.

The chain joins TRBV18 to TRBJ2-1, with a tentative D call TRBD2 (5 bases). The CDR3 covers 16 residues. The V gene lost 4 bases and the J gene lost 0 bases, with 13 bases spanning the gap. The germline CDR1 and CDR2 sequences are KGHSH and LQKENI. The CDR3, as DNA: TGTGCCAGCTCACGCAGCGGAGTGGCCTCCTACAATGAGCAGTTCTTC. Translating it yields CASSRSGVASYNEQFF.

The chain combines TRBV7-8 with TRBJ1-1, with 9 bases that match TRBD1. The CDR3 is 14 amino acids. Trimming at V came to 4 bases and at J to 5 bases, leaving 5 bases not matched to a gene. Per the germline V gene, CDR1 is SGHVS and CDR2 is FQNEAQ. The CDR3 sequence: CASSSHGQGTEAFF. Here the CDR3 DNA reads TGTGCCAGCAGCTCCCACGGACAGGGGACTGAAGCTTTCTTT.

The V call is TRBV19, the J call TRBJ1-2, with D unclear. Trimming took off 4 bases at V and 0 bases at J, with 9 bases between the two ends. Germline values: CDR1 LNHDA, CDR2 SQIVND (reference sequence). The length of the CDR3 is 14 residues. CDR3 sequence: CASSTGGSNYGYTF. The CDR3 region has the DNA TGTGCCAGTAGTACCGGAGGCTCTAACTATGGCTACACCTTC.

The chain has TRBV29-1 and TRBJ2-2; D may correspond to TRBD1 or TRBD2 (5 bases each). The germline V gene encodes CDR1 SQVTM and CDR2 ANQGSEA. The length of the CDR3 is 14 residues. Trimming stripped 4 bases from V and 0 bases from J, with 9 bases between. The chain's CDR3 is CSVAGLSNTGELFF. The CDR3 DNA sequence: TGCAGCGTTGCGGGGCTGTCGAACACCGGGGAGCTGTTTTTT.

This chain joins TRBV12-5 and TRBJ2-5; 9 bases map to TRBD2. Germline V CDR1 and CDR2: LGHNT, FRNRAP. V lost 6 bases and J lost 3; bases outside the gene matches: 2. The CDR3 sequence is 13 residues long. The CDR3 spells CASGPSGEETQYF. The CDR3, as DNA: TGTGCTAGTGGCCCTAGCGGGGAAGAGACCCAGTACTTC.

The chain combines TRBV5-1 with TRBJ2-2; D not resolved. This CDR3 is 14 amino acids long. Trimming removed 3 bases at V and 1 base at J, with 7 bases between. Per the germline V gene, CDR1 is SGHRS and CDR2 is YFSETQ. The CDR3 loop is CASSWMENTGELFF. DNA of the CDR3: TGCGCCAGCAGCTGGATGGAGAACACCGGGGAGCTGTTTTTT.

The chain recombines TRBV29-1 with TRBJ1-1; D gene ambiguous. The CDR3 extends over 12 amino acids. Trimming stripped 5 bases from V and 0 bases from J, with 7 bases between. CDR1 is SQVTM and CDR2 is ANQGSEA in the germline V gene. CDR3 sequence reads: CSVYEVNTEAFF. The DNA for the CDR3 is TGCAGCGTTTATGAGGTGAACACTGAAGCTTTCTTT.

This clone was recorded once. V and J are TRBV7-3 and TRBJ2-1; 11 bases map to TRBD2. The CDR3 is 15 amino acids. Germline CDR1 SGHTA, CDR2 FQGTGA. Unmatched junction bases numbered 6, after V lost 5 bases and J lost 6 bases. The DNA of the CDR3 is TGTGCCAGCAGCCCTCCCGGACTAGCGGGCAATGAGCAGTTCTTC. Translation: CASSPPGLAGNEQFF.

The rearrangement joins TRBV5-5 to TRBJ1-5, with 7 bases that match TRBD1. The CDR3 loop spans 15 amino acids. The V gene end was trimmed by 6 bases and the J gene end by 5 bases; junction bases not matched to a gene: 11. CDR1 and CDR2 from the germline V gene are SGHKS and YYEKEE (reference sequence). CDR3 DNA: TGTGCCAGCACCAGGACAGGATCCTCCTATCAGCCCCAGCATTTT. This codes for CASTRTGSSYQPQHF.

J is TRBJ2-7 and V is TRBV5-1, with D perhaps TRBD2 (5 bases). The CDR3 has 18 residues. Germline assignment: CDR1 SGHRS and CDR2 YFSETQ. Between the trimmed V and J ends, which lost 4 bases and 0 bases, there was a span of 23 bases. CDR3 DNA: TGCGCCAGCAGCCACGTTAGGCGGGTAATGCTGGGCTCCTACGAGCAGTACTTC. It codes for CASSHVRRVMLGSYEQYF.

The chain is built from TRBV29-1 and TRBJ2-2, with 7 bases lining up with TRBD2. Trimming cost V 6 bases and J 7 bases; bases outside gene matches: 14. The CDR3 is 15 residues long. Per germline, CDR1 SQVTM and CDR2 ANQGSEA. CDR3 DNA: TGCAGCGTGATTATACGGCGGGAGTATATCGGGGAGCTGTTTTTT. Translated, it gives CSVIIRREYIGELFF.

The V gene is TRBV28, the J gene TRBJ2-1; 12 bases fit TRBD2. CDR3 size: 16 residues. Germline V lookup: CDR1 MDHEN, CDR2 SYDVKM. The ends lost 5 bases at V and 0 bases at J; junction bases unmatched: 2. This chain's CDR3 is CASSETSGSSYNEQFF. CDR3 DNA: TGTGCCAGCAGTGAGACTAGCGGGAGCTCCTACAATGAGCAGTTCTTC.

This chain links TRBV5-6 with TRBJ2-1, with D uncertain. Per germline, CDR1 SGHDT and CDR2 YYEEEE. V was clipped by 2 bases and J by 9 bases, with 6 bases between them. The CDR3 runs to 11 residues. In DNA form, the CDR3 reads TGTGCCAGCAGCTTTGGGGTTGAGCAGTTCTTC. Protein sequence: CASSFGVEQFF.

This clone was detected only a few times. V and J are TRBV7-7 and TRBJ2-3; 8 positions match TRBD2. CDR1 is SSHAT, CDR2 FNYEAQ, per germline (reference sequence). After removal of 2 bases from V and 3 bases from J, the junction contained 1 base not matched to a gene. The CDR3 has 14 amino acids. The CDR3 nucleotides read TGTGCCAGCAGCTTAACGGGAGGGACAGATACGCAGTATTTT. It is translated as CASSLTGGTDTQYF.

The chain joins TRBV11-3 to TRBJ2-7; D gene uncertain. Germline V gene sequence: CDR1 SGHNT, CDR2 YENEEA. V was shortened by 5 bases and J by 7 bases, with 12 bases between the two germline ends. This CDR3 contains 12 residues. The CDR3 loop reads CASSQISGEQYF. Here the CDR3 DNA reads TGTGCCAGCAGCCAAATCTCAGGAGAGCAGTACTTC.

This chain connects TRBV29-1 to TRBJ1-4, with 10 bases matching TRBD1. The CDR3 has 14 residues. CDR1 is SQVTM and CDR2 is ANQGSEA in the germline V gene. J lost 4 bases, V lost 6 bases, and 5 bases had no gene match. CDR3 DNA: TGCAGCGTGGGGACAGGGGCCCATAATGAAAAACTGTTTTTT. This sequence encodes CSVGTGAHNEKLFF.

This clone was seen just once. V usage is TRBV7-2 and J usage is TRBJ2-2, with D possibly called TRBD1 or TRBD2 (6 bases each). Trimming removed 1 base at V and 4 bases at J, with 13 bases between. CDR3 length: 16 amino acids. Per the germline V gene, CDR1 is SGHTA and CDR2 is FQGNSA. CDR3 DNA: TGTGCCAGCAGCTTAGTTGGGGGGCCGGGCACCGGGGAGCTGTTTTTT. It is translated as CASSLVGGPGTGELFF. Filled out from reference TRBV7-2 and TRBJ2-2, the complete variable domain reads GAGVSQSPSNKVTEKGKDVELRCDPISGHTALYWYRQSLGQGLEFLIYFQGNSAPDKSGLPSDRFSAERTGGSVSTLTIQRTQQEDSAVYLCASSLVGGPGTGELFFGEGSRLTVL.

This clone was counted many times. The chain employs TRBV5-1 and TRBJ1-4, with TRBD1 matching over 7 bases. Looked up from germline, CDR1 is SGHRS and CDR2 is YFSETQ. The J segment lost 7 bases and the V segment lost 5 bases, leaving 5 bases of the junction unmatched. CDR3 length equals 13 residues. Here the CDR3 reads CASRRGLGEKLFF. The CDR3 DNA reads TGCGCCAGCAGGAGGGGGCTAGGTGAAAAACTGTTTTTT.

V is TRBV5-6 and J is TRBJ1-2; 7 bases line up with TRBD1. The V and J ends lost 4 bases and 4 bases, in that order; junction bases with no gene match: 10. Germline V lookup: CDR1 SGHDT, CDR2 YYEEEE. The CDR3 length is 15 residues. CDR3 in amino acids: CASSPRGQPLYGYTF. CDR3 DNA: TGTGCCAGCAGCCCCCGGGGACAGCCACTCTATGGCTACACCTTC.

V is TRBV7-6 and J is TRBJ2-3, with TRBD2 as a possible D gene (6 bases). V lost 1 base and J lost 4, with 15 bases in between. Germline-derived CDR1 and CDR2 are SGHVS and FNYEAQ. The CDR3 is 16 residues long. The CDR3 DNA reads as TGTGCCAGCAGCTTAGGAGCTTGGGGGGAGGCAGATACGCAGTATTTT. Amino acids: CASSLGAWGEADTQYF.

The V gene is TRBV28, the J gene TRBJ2-7; 8 positions match TRBD2. The trim removed 7 bases at V and 2 bases at J, leaving 7 bases unmatched. CDR1 MDHEN and CDR2 SYDVKM come from the germline V gene. CDR3 length equals 14 residues. This CDR3 is CASTPGLVAYEQYF. The CDR3, as DNA: TGTGCCAGCACGCCGGGACTAGTCGCCTACGAGCAGTACTTC. The full variable domain, with the rest looked up from reference TRBV28 and TRBJ2-7, is DVKVTQSSRYLVKRTGEKVFLECVQDMDHENMFWYRQDPGLGLRLIYFSYDVKMKEKGDIPEGYSVSREKKERFSLILESASTNQTSMYLCASTPGLVAYEQYFGPGTRLTVT.